The 8 T cell receptor beta chains presented below share a single source sample, sequenced in a study of blood T cells in healthy people across ages. Primed by a sample-barcoded 5' primer and a J-beta primer mix, a second PCR proceeded for 7 to 11 cycles. Via MiXCR, TCRdb re-called the 5' RACE reads, giving one row per CDR3 protein. The sample yields more than 750,000 distinct CDR3 sequences, roughly 28% seen once. This sample was shared with a second study, whose subject was T cells of mothers and their children.

The sample was blood. Every receptor here comes from a woman aged 35 to 49 in good health.

This clonotype was counted many times. The genes are TRBV7-9 and TRBJ2-6, with D tentatively TRBD1 (7 bases). CDR3 length: 17 residues. With 8 bases removed from V and 1 base from J, the gap between germline ends came to 18 bases. Germline loops: CDR1 SEHNR, CDR2 FQNEAQ (reference sequence). The CDR3 DNA follows: TGTGCCAGCGTGCGGGGACAGCTGACTTCTGGGGCCAACGTCCTGACTTTC. This encodes CASVRGQLTSGANVLTF.

This clonotype was observed a few times. This may come from a read error, since a much larger clone is one base off. The V and J genes are TRBV2 and TRBJ2-3, with D possibly TRBD1 on 6 matching bases. Germline-derived CDR1 and CDR2 are SNHLY and FYNNEI. The CDR3 totals 15 residues. The V gene lost 10 bases and the J gene lost 2 bases, with 19 bases spanning the gap. The CDR3 bases are TGTGCCAACCCCCCCACGACAGGTTCCACAGATACGCAGTATTTT. Translation gives CANPPTTGSTDTQYF.

The chain joins TRBV5-1 to TRBJ1-1; 9 bases align to TRBD1. There are 16 residues in the CDR3. V was pared by 0 bases and J by 4 bases, with 7 bases of the junction left unmatched. Germline lookup yields CDR1 SGHRS and CDR2 YFSETQ. The CDR3 bases are TGCGCCAGCAGCTTGGCCCAACAGGGGGCCCTCACTGAAGCTTTCTTT. Encoded protein: CASSLAQQGALTEAFF.

This clonotype was seen a handful of times. The chain links TRBV20-1 to TRBJ1-4; D is unclear. The CDR3 contains 13 residues. Germline V lookup: CDR1 DFQATT, CDR2 SNEGSKA (reference sequence). The V end was cut by 2 bases, the J end by 5 bases, with 9 bases between. The CDR3 sequence: CSARRRQNEKLFF. Here the CDR3 DNA reads TGCAGTGCTAGACGGCGGCAAAATGAAAAACTGTTTTTT.

J is TRBJ2-5 and V is TRBV9, with TRBD2 matching 7 bases. Losses at the gene ends were 1 base for V and 11 bases for J; bases not matched to a gene: 14. In germline, CDR1 is SGDLS, CDR2 YYNGEE. The CDR3 contains 15 residues. The CDR3 loop reads CASSVMGGGGGEQYF. The CDR3 region has the DNA TGTGCCAGCAGCGTAATGGGCGGGGGAGGTGGTGAGCAGTACTTC.

The table lists this clonotype with many counts. The genes are TRBV9 and TRBJ2-5; possible D gene TRBD1, 5 bases. The V end lost 3 bases, the J end lost 3 bases, and 15 bases lay between the germline ends. The CDR3 totals 15 residues. CDR1 is SGDLS and CDR2 is YYNGEE in the germline V gene. CDR3 in amino acids: CASSGDEDIKETQYF. The CDR3 region has the DNA TGTGCCAGCAGCGGAGACGAGGACATTAAAGAGACCCAGTACTTC.

The J gene is TRBJ1-1, the V gene TRBV28; D gene ambiguous. Trimming cost V 7 bases and J 6 bases, with 9 bases left between them. The CDR3 is 11 amino acids. Per germline, CDR1 MDHEN and CDR2 SYDVKM. CDR3 coding DNA: TGTGCCAGCACTACGTCCGCTGAAGCTTTCTTT. This codes for CASTTSAEAFF. The full variable domain, with the rest looked up from reference TRBV28 and TRBJ1-1, is DVKVTQSSRYLVKRTGEKVFLECVQDMDHENMFWYRQDPGLGLRLIYFSYDVKMKEKGDIPEGYSVSREKKERFSLILESASTNQTSMYLCASTTSAEAFFGQGTRLTVV.

This clonotype showed up just a few times. V and J are TRBV6-5 and TRBJ1-1; D perhaps matches TRBD1 (5 bases). Germline CDR1 and CDR2: MNHEY and SVGAGI. CDR3 length: 14 residues. The germline V and J ends were trimmed by 1 base and 5 bases, with 11 bases remaining between them. CDR3 in DNA: TGTGCCAGCAGTTACTTGGGGCTCGGAACTGAAGCTTTCTTT. It encodes CASSYLGLGTEAFF.